The T cell receptor (beta chain) described here comes from a study of shared clonotypes between healthy human individuals. A deep-level run was used for the assay. The table came from immunoSEQ multiplex PCR; TCRdb's copy has only in-frame clones and leaves some out. The sample carries 2 million to 2.5 million clones, around 90% recorded once. The CDR3 extends over 16 amino acids. V shed 3 bases and J 3 bases; nucleotides not matched to a gene: 10. Germline V gene data show CDR1 as SNHLY and CDR2 as FYNNEI. The origin of this receptor is a man aged 18-30 years in good health. Some clones in this sample may be carry-over from other donors' samples. The chain joins TRBV2 to TRBJ2-7; TRBD2 agrees at 8 bases. Sequenced input: naive CD4+ T cells from PBMCs. Sample subset: CD45RA+ positively selected. The CDR3 nucleotides read TGTGCCAGCAGTGATACTCTGAGTAGCGGGATCTACGAGCAGTACTTC. Encoded protein: CASSDTLSSGIYEQYF.